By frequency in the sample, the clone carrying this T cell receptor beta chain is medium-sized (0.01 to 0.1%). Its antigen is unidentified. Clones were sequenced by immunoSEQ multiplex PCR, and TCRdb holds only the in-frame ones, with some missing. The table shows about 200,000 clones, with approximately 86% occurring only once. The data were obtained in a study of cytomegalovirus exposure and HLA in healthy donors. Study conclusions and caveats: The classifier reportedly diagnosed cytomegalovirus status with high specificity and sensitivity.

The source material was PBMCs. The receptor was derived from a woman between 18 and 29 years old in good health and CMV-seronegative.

CDR3 DNA sequence: TGTGCCAGCAGGGGACTACCCTCCTACGAGCAGTACTTC. Its protein product is CASRGLPSYEQYF. J is TRBJ2-7 and V is TRBV27; TRBD2 matches at 7 bases. This CDR3 spans 13 amino acids. Germline CDR1 is MNHEY and CDR2 is SMNVEV (reference sequence). The trim removed 6 bases at V and 0 bases at J, leaving 2 bases unmatched.